The clone carrying this T cell receptor beta chain was seen only a few times. The antigen is not known. The V and J ends lost 8 bases and 4 bases, in that order; junction bases with no gene match: 22. The germline V gene encodes CDR1 SNHLY and CDR2 FYNNEI. The CDR3 runs 19 residues. This entry belongs to a study of T cells after yellow fever vaccination. General study points: Abundant clonotypes from the bulk population could get into FACS-sorted repertoires as contaminants. The booster saw the reappearance of most primary-vaccination clones (approximately 97% CD4, about 88% CD8). It was a weaker secondary response, yet one that peaked faster, at day 5 versus 15.

Template switching by 5'RACE produced TCR cDNA, adding a universal primer site and UMIs. TCRdb processed the 5' RACE reads anew with MiXCR; each CDR3 protein has one entry. Of 100,000 to 150,000 distinct CDR3 sequences listed, approximately 9% are singletons. The genes are TRBV2 and TRBJ2-1; TRBD2 matches at 8 bases. The TCR was taken from a man aged 18 to 29 who received the YFV17D yellow fever vaccine. The source was CD8+ T cells sorted from PBMCs, collected on the day of the yellow fever booster vaccination. CDR3 nucleotide sequence: TGTGCCAGCCCCCCCGGAGGCGGGGGGAACCGGGTGTTATACAATGAGCAGTTCTTC. This encodes CASPPGGGGNRVLYNEQFF.